What follows describes a single TCR beta chain. Its specificity is unknown. This sample was taken from a study of OX40 agonist ivuxolimab in advanced cancers. Background on the study: Hepatocellular carcinoma, melanoma, renal cell or head and neck cancer affected the dose-escalation patients. Under the entry rules, prior anti-PD-1, anti-PD-L1 or anti-CTLA-4 therapy was allowed, and about 40% had some. Among those enrolled, mean age was 60 years (range about 23 to 79) and about 81% were male.

Study-level results: Certain nonresponding patients likewise had low normalized T-cell clonal expansion.

The CDR3 covers 17 residues. CDR1 is WSHSY and CDR2 is SAAADI in the germline V gene. With 0 bases clipped from V and 10 bases from J, the junction kept 10 bases outside the gene matches. Sequencing was performed with immunoSEQ multiplex PCR; in TCRdb, only in-frame clones are kept and a portion is missing. In the table there are some 64,000 clones, roughly four fifths of which are singletons. This TCR derives from an adult with an advanced solid tumor such as melanoma, head and neck, liver or kidney cancer. This material consisted of CD4+ or CD8+ T cells sorted from blood, taken in a trial of the OX40 agonist ivuxolimab. J is TRBJ2-1 and V is TRBV10-2; 12 bases agree with TRBD2. The chain's CDR3 is CASSESRKTSGSIEQFF. In nucleotides, the CDR3 is TGCGCCAGCAGTGAGTCCAGAAAGACTAGCGGGAGTATCGAGCAGTTCTTC.